This T cell receptor beta chain was obtained from a study of cytomegalovirus exposure and HLA in healthy donors. V lost 0 bases, J lost 3 bases, and 9 bases lay in between. The CDR3 has 15 residues. Germline assignment: CDR1 MNHNS and CDR2 SASEGT. This clone was detected once. Its target is not known. General study findings and limits: According to a subsequent analysis, TCR clusters identified in the first cohort showed a tendency to co-occur across the 100 to 150 validation repertoires. Using the classifier, cytomegalovirus status was reportedly diagnosed with high specificity and sensitivity. The authors listed 150 or so TCR beta chains as cytomegalovirus-associated.

Sequenced by immunoSEQ multiplex PCR; TCRdb stores in-frame clones only, minus some. The table has some 46,000 clones, approximately 90% seen once; the top ten hold roughly 5.2%. This clonotype was obtained from a man aged 18-30 years in good health and CMV-seronegative. The sequenced sample consisted of PBMCs. The chain links TRBV6-1 to TRBJ1-5; D uncertain. The CDR3 DNA reads as TGTGCCAGCAGTGAAGCGCGGGGTACCAATCAGCCCCAGCATTTT. Translation: CASSEARGTNQPQHF.